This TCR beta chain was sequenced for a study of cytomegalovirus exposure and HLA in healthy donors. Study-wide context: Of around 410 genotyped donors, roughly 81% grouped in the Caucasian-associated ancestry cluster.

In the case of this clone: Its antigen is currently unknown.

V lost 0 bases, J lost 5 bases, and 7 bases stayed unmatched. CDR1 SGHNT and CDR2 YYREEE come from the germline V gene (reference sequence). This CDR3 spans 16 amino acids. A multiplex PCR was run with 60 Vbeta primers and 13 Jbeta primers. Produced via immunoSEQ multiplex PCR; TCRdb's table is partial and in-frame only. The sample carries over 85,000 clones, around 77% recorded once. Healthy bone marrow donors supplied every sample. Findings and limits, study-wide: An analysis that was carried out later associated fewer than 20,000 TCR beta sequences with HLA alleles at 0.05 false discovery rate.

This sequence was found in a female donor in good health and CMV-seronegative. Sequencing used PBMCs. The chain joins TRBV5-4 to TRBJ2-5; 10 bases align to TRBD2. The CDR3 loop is CASSLVRPSGSETQYF. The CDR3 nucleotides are TGTGCCAGCAGCTTGGTCCGGCCTAGCGGGAGTGAGACCCAGTACTTC.